These 30 T cell receptor beta chains were all obtained from the same sample, sequenced in a study of T cells after yellow fever vaccination. Each CDR3 protein is one row after TCRdb ran MiXCR on the 5' RACE reads. The table includes 400,000 or so distinct CDR3 sequences, more than 5.5% detected once. The sequencing here drew on PBMCs, taken 5 days after the yellow fever booster vaccination. The receptors derive from a man aged 25-40 years who received the YFV17D yellow fever vaccine.

The chain employs TRBV20-1 and TRBJ2-3, with D unresolved. Germline V gives CDR1 DFQATT, CDR2 SNEGSKA (reference sequence). V lost 6 bases to trimming and J lost 0 bases, with 10 bases between them. The CDR3 is made up of 13 amino acids. DNA of the CDR3: TGCAGTGCAACCAAGGACAGCACAGATACGCAGTATTTT. Translated, it gives CSATKDSTDTQYF.

This clonotype was recorded many times. The gene calls are TRBV5-4 and TRBJ2-2, with 11 bases identical to TRBD2. V was clipped by 4 bases and J by 4 bases; unmatched bases: 6. The CDR3 has 16 residues. Germline-derived CDR1 and CDR2 are SGHNT and YYREEE (reference sequence). CDR3 bases: TGTGCCAGCAGCCCTAGCGGGAGGAGGGTCACCGGGGAGCTGTTTTTT. This translates into CASSPSGRRVTGELFF.

The rearrangement uses TRBV7-2 and TRBJ2-5; 7 bases are a match to TRBD2. Germline CDR1 reads SGHTA; CDR2 reads FQGNSA. The V segment lost 3 bases and the J segment 3 bases; nucleotides outside the gene matches: 1. This CDR3 contains 13 residues. The chain's CDR3 is CASSFAGEETQYF. In nucleotides, the CDR3 is TGTGCCAGCAGCTTCGCGGGAGAAGAGACCCAGTACTTC.

This clonotype came up many times. The chain employs TRBV30 and TRBJ2-2; the match to TRBD2 covers 11 bases. The germline gives CDR1 GTSNPN, CDR2 SVGIG (reference sequence). V gave up 3 bases and J gave up 2 bases; unmatched junction bases: 11. This CDR3 comprises 18 residues. CDR3 DNA sequence: TGTGCCTGGAGCGCCTGGGGAACTAGCGGGAGTAACACCGGGGAGCTGTTTTTT. It codes for CAWSAWGTSGSNTGELFF.

Comments on this clonotype: A much bigger clone sits one base away, suggesting this may be a read error. The rearrangement uses TRBV29-1 and TRBJ2-7; TRBD2 aligns across 7 bases. The length of the CDR3 is 13 residues. The germline gives CDR1 SQVTM, CDR2 ANQGSEA. CDR3 in amino acids: CSGGASGLGEQNF. The CDR3 DNA follows: TGCAGCGGTGGGGCTAGCGGACTTGGGGAGCAGAACTTC.

Only a few counts were recorded for this clonotype. The CDR3 DNA sequence: TGTGCCACTAATTCGGGGAAAGGTACGCAGTATTTT. It encodes CATNSGKGTQYF. This chain connects TRBV30 to TRBJ2-3; perhaps TRBD2 as D (5 bases). Germline V gives CDR1 GTSNPN, CDR2 SVGIG (reference sequence). The CDR3 runs to 12 residues. Trimming cost V 8 bases and J 8 bases, with 17 bases left between them. The variable domain in full, with the rest retrieved from reference TRBV30 and TRBJ2-3, is SQTIHQWPATLVQPVGSPLSLECTVEGTSNPNLYWYRQAAGRGLQLLFYSVGIGQISSEVPQNLSASRPQDRQFILSSKKLLLSDSGFYLCATNSGKGTQYFGPGTRLTVL.

This clonotype was picked up a small number of times. The rearrangement links TRBV19 to TRBJ2-3; D remains ambiguous. The CDR3 sequence is 16 residues long. V was cut by 3 bases and J by 5 bases, with 18 bases left in between. CDR1 and CDR2 from the germline V gene are LNHDA and SQIVND (reference sequence). CDR3 nucleotides: TGTGCCAGTAGTATTACCCGAAAAGGGCCGGGAGATACGCAGTATTTT. Translated, it gives CASSITRKGPGDTQYF.

This clonotype showed up just a few times. The V gene is TRBV5-1, the J gene TRBJ2-7, with 8 bases that match TRBD1. The V gene's germline CDR1 is SGHRS and CDR2 YFSETQ. V was clipped by 3 bases and J by 4 bases; unmatched bases: 12. This CDR3 spans 16 amino acids. The CDR3 DNA follows: TGCGCCAGCAGCTCCACCGACAGGGGACCCGGGTACGAGCAGTACTTC. The encoded protein is CASSSTDRGPGYEQYF.

This rearrangement joins TRBV5-4 to TRBJ2-5, with D unresolved. The CDR3 consists of 14 residues. Trimming took off 0 bases at V and 4 bases at J, with 10 bases between the two ends. CDR1 is SGHNT, CDR2 YYREEE, per germline (reference sequence). The CDR3 nucleotides read TGTGCCAGCAGCTTGGGAACTGCCAGAGAGACCCAGTACTTC. Translated: CASSLGTARETQYF.

CDR3 amino acids: CSARGTSARIDTQYF. In DNA form, the CDR3 reads TGCAGTGCTAGGGGTACTAGCGCCCGAATAGATACGCAGTATTTT. J is TRBJ2-3 and V is TRBV20-1; 7 nucleotides align to TRBD2. Germline-derived CDR1 and CDR2 are DFQATT and SNEGSKA (reference sequence). The CDR3 contains 15 residues. Trimming at V came to 3 bases and at J to 5 bases, leaving 11 bases not matched to a gene.

At least ten counts were recorded for this clonotype. This rearrangement joins TRBV12-3 or TRBV12-4 to TRBJ2-5; the D gene is possibly TRBD2 (6 bases). This CDR3 is built from 14 residues. Trimming took off 7 bases at V and 5 bases at J, with 17 bases between the two ends. The CDR3 reads CASTQGLRSETQYF. CDR3 nucleotide sequence: TGTGCCAGCACCCAGGGACTCCGCTCGGAGACCCAGTACTTC.

This clonotype was counted only a few times. The chain uses TRBV28 and TRBJ1-2, with no clear D. The CDR3 is 14 amino acids. Trimming shortened V by 2 bases and J by 5 bases, and 12 bases separated the two germline ends. Germline CDR1 is MDHEN and CDR2 is SYDVKM. The CDR3 here is CASSLGGPGYGYTF. The CDR3 DNA reads as TGTGCCAGCAGTTTAGGAGGGCCCGGTTATGGCTACACCTTC.

This clonotype was found many times. This chain joins TRBV12-3 or TRBV12-4 and TRBJ2-7; D possibly matches TRBD1 or TRBD2 (6 bases each). The CDR3 is made up of 13 amino acids. Trimming took 2 bases from V and 7 from J, leaving 12 bases between them. The CDR3: CASSLSGASEQYF. Here the CDR3 DNA reads TGTGCCAGCAGTTTATCGGGGGCCTCGGAGCAGTACTTC.

This clonotype has at least ten counts. This chain joins TRBV12-3 or TRBV12-4 and TRBJ2-7; D gene ambiguous. The CDR3 extends over 14 amino acids. The V gene lost 4 bases and the J gene lost 3 bases, with 13 bases spanning the gap. The DNA for the CDR3 is TGTGCCAGCAGTTGGTTTGGACCTCACTACGAGCAGTACTTC. Encoded protein: CASSWFGPHYEQYF.

This clonotype has a handful of counts. The rearrangement uses TRBV4-3 and TRBJ2-7; no definite D call. CDR3 size: 13 residues. The germline CDR1 and CDR2 sequences are LGHNA and YSLEER. Trimming removed 4 bases at V and 4 bases at J, with 11 bases between. The CDR3 is CASSRDDGYEQYF. CDR3 nucleotide sequence: TGCGCCAGCAGCCGAGATGATGGGTACGAGCAGTACTTC.

This clonotype was counted at least ten times. CDR3 DNA: TGCGTCGCGGCCCCCTCGGATGGCGAGCAGTACTTC. It codes for CVAAPSDGEQYF. The chain joins TRBV4-3 to TRBJ2-7, with D unclear. Germline CDR1 LGHNA, CDR2 YSLEER. CDR3 length: 12 amino acids.

This clonotype came up a few times. The rearrangement links TRBV20-1 to TRBJ2-2; D is uncertain. This CDR3 is built from 11 residues. Germline V lookup: CDR1 DFQATT, CDR2 SNEGSKA (reference sequence). Trimming cost V 4 bases and J 7 bases, with 7 bases left between them. Here the CDR3 DNA reads TGCAGTGCTACTATGGGCGGGGAGCTGTTTTTT. Translation gives CSATMGGELFF.

The sample holds many counts of this clonotype. The rearrangement joins TRBV4-3 to TRBJ1-5, with D possibly being TRBD1 (6 bases). V was trimmed by 4 bases and J by 6 bases, leaving 13 bases between them. CDR3 length: 14 amino acids. Germline CDR1 LGHNA, CDR2 YSLEER. The CDR3 reads CASSPGPGAQPQHF. The CDR3 DNA sequence: TGCGCCAGCAGCCCCGGACCGGGGGCTCAGCCCCAGCATTTT.

This clonotype was seen many times. The chain employs TRBV20-1 and TRBJ1-1; possible D gene TRBD1, 5 bases. Trimming took 8 bases from V and 0 from J, leaving 19 bases between them. The CDR3 extends over 15 amino acids. Germline V lookup: CDR1 DFQATT, CDR2 SNEGSKA (reference sequence). The CDR3 sequence: CSSPGGGFMNTEAFF. The CDR3 DNA is TGCAGTTCTCCCGGGGGTGGGTTCATGAACACTGAAGCTTTCTTT.

At least ten counts were recorded for this clonotype. The chain is built from TRBV5-1 and TRBJ2-1; D is tentatively TRBD1 or TRBD2 (6 bases each). CDR1 is SGHRS, CDR2 YFSETQ, per germline. This CDR3 is 17 amino acids long. With 2 bases removed from V and 4 bases from J, the gap between germline ends came to 19 bases. In DNA form, the CDR3 reads TGCGCCAGCAGCTTAACGGGGGACGGGGGACAATACAATGAGCAGTTCTTC. Residues: CASSLTGDGGQYNEQFF.

This clonotype occurred many times. Germline and junction disagree at one end, which may indicate a read error. CDR3 nucleotides: TGTGCCAGCAGCTCGGGACTTCGGACCTGGGCGCCAATGAGCAGTTCGCCTACCTTC. This codes for CASSSGLRTWAPMSSSPTF. The rearrangement joins TRBV14 to TRBJ2-1; D perhaps matches TRBD2 (6 bases). From germline, CDR1 is SGHDN and CDR2 FVKESK. CDR3 length equals 19 residues.

To note about this clonotype: The conserved phenylalanine or tryptophan normally closing the CDR3 is absent here, so this likely arose from a read error. This chain joins TRBV20-1 and TRBJ2-5; D possibly matches TRBD1 or TRBD2 (7 bases each). V lost 5 bases and J 9 bases, leaving 19 bases between the germline ends. The germline V gene encodes CDR1 DFQATT and CDR2 SNEGSKA (reference sequence). The CDR3 length is 13 residues. The CDR3 DNA reads TGCAGTGCTGACCCCAGGGGGGCGGGGGCCCAGTACTCC. This sequence encodes CSADPRGAGAQYS.

The chain uses TRBV28 and TRBJ2-3, with TRBD2 matching 11 bases. This CDR3 is built from 14 residues. V shed 7 bases, J shed 3 bases, and the junction held 3 bases outside the gene matches. Germline V gene data show CDR1 as MDHEN and CDR2 as SYDVKM. CDR3 in DNA: TGTGCCAGCATACTAGCGGGAGAAACAGATACGCAGTATTTT. Its protein product is CASILAGETDTQYF.

This clonotype was recorded many times. V gene TRBV20-1 combines with J gene TRBJ2-3; weak D call: TRBD2 (6 bases). Germline loops: CDR1 DFQATT, CDR2 SNEGSKA (reference sequence). Trimming removed 3 bases at V and 5 bases at J, with 15 bases between. The CDR3 totals 14 residues. This CDR3 reads CSARAFTGVDTQYF. In DNA, the CDR3 is TGCAGTGCTAGGGCCTTCACGGGGGTAGATACGCAGTATTTT.

The rearrangement links TRBV4-3 to TRBJ2-7, with 8 bases identical to TRBD1. The CDR3 is 14 amino acids. V dropped 4 bases and J dropped 5; count of bases not matched to a gene: 7. Germline assignment: CDR1 LGHNA and CDR2 YSLEER. CDR3 protein: CASSPWTGKDEQYF. CDR3 DNA sequence: TGCGCCAGCAGCCCGTGGACAGGGAAGGACGAGCAGTACTTC.

This clonotype was found many times. V usage is TRBV6-5 and J usage is TRBJ2-7; D not resolved. The germline V gene has CDR1 MNHEY and CDR2 SVGAGI. This CDR3 is 12 amino acids long. The ends were cut back, 6 bases at V and 3 bases at J, with 9 bases in the middle. The CDR3 DNA reads TGTGCCAGCAGAACGGGTCGCTACGAGCAGTACTTC. Translating gives CASRTGRYEQYF.

V and J are TRBV5-1 and TRBJ2-1; TRBD2 might be the D (6 bases). Germline lookup yields CDR1 SGHRS and CDR2 YFSETQ. V was cut by 1 base and J by 6 bases, with 11 bases left in between. The CDR3 has 14 amino acids. In nucleotides, the CDR3 is TGCGCCAGCAGCTTGATGGGAGCGGGCAATGAGCAGTTCTTC. Its protein is CASSLMGAGNEQFF.

This clonotype has only a few counts. The V gene is TRBV5-1, the J gene TRBJ2-5; TRBD1 aligns across 7 bases. V trimming: 4 bases; J trimming: 2 bases; junction bases outside the gene matches: 5. This CDR3 comprises 14 residues. The V gene's germline CDR1 is SGHRS and CDR2 YFSETQ. The CDR3 region is CASSPSGGQETQYF. CDR3 nucleotides: TGCGCCAGCAGCCCTTCAGGGGGTCAAGAGACCCAGTACTTC.

The chain recombines TRBV29-1 with TRBJ2-1, with D tentatively TRBD2 (6 bases). Germline CDR1 is SQVTM and CDR2 is ANQGSEA. V lost 5 bases and J 0 bases, leaving 14 bases between the germline ends. The CDR3 length is 15 residues. Written as DNA, the CDR3 is TGCAGCGTTACTCAATTGGGGGGCTCCTACAATGAGCAGTTCTTC. The encoded protein is CSVTQLGGSYNEQFF.

This clonotype was counted at least ten times. The chain has TRBV4-2 and TRBJ1-2; TRBD1 matches at 8 bases. V shed 4 bases and J 6 bases; nucleotides not matched to a gene: 4. The CDR3 consists of 13 residues. CDR1 and CDR2 from the germline V gene are LGHNA and YNFKEQ. In nucleotides, the CDR3 is TGTGCCAGCAGCCCTGACAGGGGCGATGGCTACACCTTC. This codes for CASSPDRGDGYTF.